This TCR beta chain was profiled in a study of post-analysis software for immune sequencing data (dated by TCRdb to the mid-2010s). Study-wide context: Relapsing-remitting, secondary progressive and progressive-relapsing multiple sclerosis were recorded as disease courses, and subtype annotation was lacking for some patients. The multiple sclerosis patient repertoires were compared with about a dozen previously published healthy control repertoires from donors aged roughly 6 to 27 years. A subset of samples was prepared in parallel using single-end sample barcoding, then pooled and co-amplified after Illumina adapter ligation. Beyond this particular receptor, the publication reports: About five TRBV segments, including TRBV5-6, TRBV5-1 and TRBV20-1, were significantly more frequent in patients than controls. Compared with controls, multiple sclerosis patients had significantly lower normalized Chao1 diversity, a finding suggesting substantial peripheral T-cell clonal expansion. When samples were clustered directly using the F measure, samples prepared in the same batch co-clustered strongly, which prompted a batch-effect correction. The control group was slightly older than the multiple sclerosis patient group.

In regard to this clonotype: Its antigen is still unknown. Nothing much larger sits one base from this clone, and base qualities are not available.

The CDR1 and CDR2 encoded by the germline V gene are MDHEN and SYDVKM. The V and J ends are trimmed by 5 bases and 0 bases, leaving 15 bases between them. The CDR3 runs 16 amino acids, cysteine and phenylalanine included. The only DNA kept is the CDR3, 48 bases in frame from the first base. To demonstrate the VDJtools post-analysis software, the study profiled TCR beta repertoires from the peripheral blood of 13 young patients with multiple sclerosis. The multiple sclerosis patients were children and adolescents ranging in age from roughly 6 to 15 years. Preparation of the library involved PCR. The instrument was an Illumina HiSeq 2500. To reduce PCR and sequencing biases, unique molecular identifiers were incorporated into the TCR beta cDNA libraries. Approximately 500,000 cDNA molecules were obtained per 1 to 10 million input T cells, so each molecule approximated one T cell. The patient libraries were prepared and sequenced using the same protocol as the earlier healthy control dataset. Within a given batch, samples were prepared together, multiplexed and sequenced on the same HiSeq lane. As for how the authors treated the data: MIGEC was used to process the raw barcoded reads, and molecular identifier groups with only a single read were discarded before consensus assembly and CDR3 extraction. Clonotype tables were post-analysed with VDJtools, normalizing diversity by down-sampling all datasets to the smallest sample size. Repertoire overlap clustering matched CDR3 amino acid but not nucleotide sequences to correct batch-related cross-sample contamination. The public reads were run again by TCRdb, first through fastp at Q25 and then through MiXCR, and only productive beta chains were kept. Entries that share a CDR3 protein sequence are merged under the most common genes and DNA. TCRdb's processing, not the authors' own work, is the source of the V and J calls. In all, the sample holds approximately 400,000 distinct CDR3 sequences, and less than 40% of those were seen once. The ten largest make up about an eighth of the sample.

The chain uses TRBV28 and TRBJ2-3, with the identity of the D gene unclear. Sequencing was carried out using blood. This TCR came from a girl aged 10 to 17 with multiple sclerosis. The DNA sequence is as follows: TGTGCCAGCAGTATGAAGAGGACGCTGAGCACAGATACGCAGTATTTT. It codes for CASSMKRTLSTDTQYF.